This T cell receptor beta chain was captured by sequencing in a study of T cells in Graves' hyperthyroidism and ophthalmopathy. General study results and limits: Blood also showed most of the thyroid clonotypes that were expanded above 0.001. Before onset, by a median of approximately 5.9 months, the model predicted ophthalmopathy.

Reasons for excluding patients were uncontrolled infection, other autoimmune disease, pregnancy or lactation. The CDR3 contains 16 residues. Germline CDR1 SNHLY, CDR2 FYNNEI. The V and J ends lost 2 bases and 1 base respectively, with 14 bases between them. Amplification of TCR beta CDR3 regions was performed using RNA transcripts as template. Researchers ran a first-round RT-PCR on the TCR CDR3 using the HTBI primer set. In TCRdb, the multiplex PCR reads were re-called with MiXCR into one record per CDR3 protein. The sample holds about 700,000 distinct CDR3 sequences, nearly 45% seen once. Points on this clonotype: The antigen remains unidentified.

Material for sequencing was peripheral blood or thyroid tissue (not recorded which). The TCR comes from an adult man with Graves' disease, either hyperthyroidism or ophthalmopathy (not recorded which). V is TRBV2 and J is TRBJ1-1; D is unclear. CDR3 loop: CASSESIPPGNTEAFF. The CDR3 DNA reads TGTGCCAGCAGTGAATCGATCCCCCCTGGGAACACTGAAGCTTTCTTT. The full variable domain, in which reference TRBV2 and TRBJ1-1 provide the parts outside the CDR3, is EPEVTQTPSHQVTQMGQEVILRCVPISNHLYFYWYRQILGQKVEFLVSFYNNEISEKSEIFDDQFSVERPDGSNFTLKIRSTKLEDSAMYFCASSESIPPGNTEAFFGQGTRLTVV.